These 27 T cell receptor beta chains came from one sample sequenced in a study of cytomegalovirus exposure and HLA in healthy donors. The primer mix had 60 Vbeta and 13 Jbeta primers. Produced via immunoSEQ multiplex PCR; TCRdb's table is partial and in-frame only. The data contain 110,000 to 150,000 clones, around a tenth of them singletons. The sample consisted of PBMCs. The receptors originated from a male donor in good health and CMV-seronegative.

In this sample, this clone turned up a few times. This sequence joins TRBV9 and TRBJ2-1; D possibly corresponds to TRBD2 (6 bases). This CDR3 comprises 16 residues. V was pared by 0 bases and J by 3 bases, with 13 bases between. The V gene's germline CDR1 is SGDLS and CDR2 YYNGEE. Here the CDR3 DNA reads TGTGCCAGCAGCGTAGCTTTGGGGGGAATCTACAATGAGCAGTTCTTC. This encodes CASSVALGGIYNEQFF.

This chain uses TRBV15 with TRBJ1-2; D call uncertain. The CDR3 is 12 residues long. The germline CDR1 and CDR2 sequences are LNHNV and YYDKDF (reference sequence). Trimming removed 3 bases from V and 6 bases from J, with 8 bases in between. The CDR3 DNA sequence: TGTGCCACCAGCAGCGACATCGATGGCTACACCTTC. Its protein product is CATSSDIDGYTF.

This clone has only a few counts. The J gene is TRBJ2-1, the V gene TRBV18, with TRBD2 as a possible D gene (7 bases). Germline V gene lookup returns CDR1 KGHSH and CDR2 LQKENI. CDR3 length equals 17 residues. Between the trimmed V and J ends, which lost 3 bases and 7 bases, there was a span of 22 bases. For the CDR3, the DNA is TGTGCCAGCTCACCCCCCGCCGGGGGGCAAGGGGTTAATGAGCAGTTCTTC. As protein: CASSPPAGGQGVNEQFF.

This clone was counted between two and nine times. The rearrangement uses TRBV7-3 and TRBJ1-1; maybe TRBD1 (6 bases). Trimming left V 4 bases short and J 1 base short, with 13 bases between. This CDR3 is built from 15 residues. CDR1 and CDR2 (germline): SGHTA, FQGTGA. In DNA form, the CDR3 reads TGTGCCAGCAGCTCCCTAGGGGGGGGGAACACTGAAGCTTTCTTT. This encodes CASSSLGGGNTEAFF.

This chain links TRBV7-2 with TRBJ2-1; 9 positions match TRBD1. With 3 bases clipped from V and 8 bases from J, the junction kept 14 bases outside the gene matches. Germline V CDR1 and CDR2: SGHTA, FQGNSA. The CDR3 has 17 amino acids. The CDR3 sequence: CASSFFPGTGISYEQFF. For the CDR3, the DNA is TGTGCCAGCAGCTTTTTCCCCGGGACAGGGATATCATATGAGCAGTTCTTC.

The chain is built from TRBV9 and TRBJ1-2, with 10 bases matching TRBD1. The J segment lost 4 bases and the V segment lost 4 bases, leaving 7 bases of the junction unmatched. The CDR3 is 15 residues long. Looked up from germline, CDR1 is SGDLS and CDR2 is YYNGEE. CDR3 in amino acids: CASSPGGDRGYGYTF. The DNA for the CDR3 is TGTGCCAGCAGCCCGGGGGGGGACAGGGGCTATGGCTACACCTTC.

This clone came up a few times. The chain links TRBV7-2 to TRBJ2-7; D is perhaps TRBD1 (6 bases). V lost 4 bases and J 4 bases, leaving 17 bases between the germline ends. Germline lookup yields CDR1 SGHTA and CDR2 FQGNSA. This CDR3 has 15 amino acids. The CDR3 here is CASSSTGTPIYEQYF. The DNA for the CDR3 is TGTGCCAGCAGCTCCACCGGGACACCGATATACGAGCAGTACTTC.

The chain combines TRBV13 with TRBJ2-5; 9 bases match TRBD1. TRBJ2-7 explains the end of the DNA better; the J call may be wrong. This CDR3 comprises 15 residues. Germline CDR1 PRHDT, CDR2 FYEKMQ (reference sequence). CDR3 protein: CASSTRTGEAYEQYF. In nucleotides, the CDR3 is TGTGCCAGCAGCACTAGGACAGGGGAGGCCTACGAGCAGTACTTC.

The V call is TRBV5-1, the J call TRBJ2-1; 10 bases fit TRBD1. This CDR3 has 15 amino acids. Germline values: CDR1 SGHRS, CDR2 YFSETQ. The V and J ends lost 4 bases and 15 bases, in that order; junction bases with no gene match: 16. CDR3: CASSPEATQTGGAFF. CDR3 nucleotide sequence: TGCGCCAGCAGCCCCGAAGCGACCCAGACAGGGGGCGCGTTCTTC.

In this sample, this clone turned up a few times. The chain combines TRBV28 with TRBJ1-5; 7 bases are a match to TRBD1. The CDR3 has 15 amino acids. CDR1 is MDHEN, CDR2 SYDVKM, per germline. Losses at the gene ends were 2 bases for V and 2 bases for J; bases not matched to a gene: 3. The CDR3 DNA reads TGTGCCAGCAGTTTAATCCAGGGGGGCAATCAGCCCCAGCATTTT. This sequence encodes CASSLIQGGNQPQHF.

The chain has TRBV7-9 and TRBJ1-2; 7 bases agree with TRBD1. Germline CDR1 reads SEHNR; CDR2 reads FQNEAQ (reference sequence). V was pared by 4 bases and J by 0 bases, with 8 bases of the junction left unmatched. This CDR3 spans 16 amino acids. CDR3 DNA: TGTGCCAGCAGCTCGAGGACAGGACCAGCTAACTATGGCTACACCTTC. Translation: CASSSRTGPANYGYTF.

V gene TRBV28 combines with J gene TRBJ1-5; TRBD1 is a possible D gene (5 bases). The CDR3 loop spans 16 amino acids. Germline lookup yields CDR1 MDHEN and CDR2 SYDVKM. Trimming took off 5 bases at V and 6 bases at J, with 20 bases between the two ends. In DNA, the CDR3 is TGTGCCAGCAGTCCCCCCGGCGACGCCACAGGTCAGCCCCAGCATTTT. It codes for CASSPPGDATGQPQHF.

The sample holds a few counts of this clone. The chain recombines TRBV5-1 with TRBJ1-1, with TRBD1 as a possible D gene (6 bases). V dropped 7 bases and J dropped 2 bases, with 18 bases sitting between them. Germline CDR1 reads SGHRS; CDR2 reads YFSETQ. This CDR3 is 15 amino acids long. CDR3: CASGKLGQFNTEAFF. CDR3 coding DNA: TGCGCCAGCGGCAAGCTTGGACAGTTCAACACTGAAGCTTTCTTT.

This clone was observed a few times. The chain uses TRBV27 and TRBJ1-3; TRBD1 matches at 9 bases. Germline CDR1 MNHEY, CDR2 SMNVEV (reference sequence). V lost 0 bases to trimming and J lost 3 bases; unmatched junction nucleotides: 9. The CDR3 covers 18 residues. The CDR3 loop reads CASSLSYPPGQGGNTIYF. The CDR3 nucleotides are TGTGCCAGCAGTTTATCATATCCACCGGGACAGGGTGGAAACACCATATATTTT.

This clone was observed a few times. The chain combines TRBV28 with TRBJ1-2, with TRBD1 identical over 8 bases. Germline values: CDR1 MDHEN, CDR2 SYDVKM. V lost 6 bases, J lost 6 bases, and 6 bases stayed unmatched. The CDR3 covers 13 residues. The CDR3 is CASRGTGDNGYTF. CDR3 DNA: TGTGCCAGCAGAGGGACAGGAGATAATGGCTACACCTTC.

This clone was counted a few times. The chain uses TRBV9 and TRBJ1-5; the D gene is possibly TRBD1 (6 bases). Looked up from germline, CDR1 is SGDLS and CDR2 is YYNGEE. CDR3 length: 14 residues. V dropped 7 bases and J dropped 6 bases, with 17 bases sitting between them. CDR3 amino acids: CASSDGGATQPQHF. The CDR3 nucleotides are TGTGCCAGCTCCGATGGGGGGGCTACTCAGCCCCAGCATTTT.

This sequence joins TRBV27 and TRBJ2-7, with a tentative D call TRBD2 (7 bases). There are 14 residues in the CDR3. CDR1 is MNHEY and CDR2 is SMNVEV in the germline V gene (reference sequence). Trimming left V 9 bases short and J 3 bases short, with 18 bases between. The CDR3 sequence: CASGRGTTIYEQYF. CDR3 coding DNA: TGTGCCAGTGGGAGGGGGACAACGATCTACGAGCAGTACTTC.

This chain connects TRBV11-2 to TRBJ1-2; D might be TRBD1 (5 bases). The CDR3 extends over 15 amino acids. Trimming pared 5 bases from V and 6 bases from J, leaving 19 bases between. Looked up from germline, CDR1 is SGHAT and CDR2 is FQNNGV. CDR3 region: CASSRVQGPPHGYTF. CDR3 in DNA: TGTGCCAGCAGCCGAGTCCAGGGCCCTCCTCATGGCTACACCTTC.

The chain is built from TRBV29-1 and TRBJ1-1; 11 nucleotides agree with TRBD1. The CDR3 covers 14 residues. CDR1 SQVTM and CDR2 ANQGSEA come from the germline V gene. V lost 7 bases and J lost 3; bases outside the gene matches: 7. CDR3 region: CSAQRTGGHTEAFF. In DNA form, the CDR3 reads TGCAGCGCCCAACGGACAGGGGGCCACACTGAAGCTTTCTTT.

The rearrangement joins TRBV30 to TRBJ2-7, with D maybe TRBD2 (6 bases). The CDR3 is made up of 13 amino acids. Trimming removed 0 bases from V and 2 bases from J, with 8 bases in between. The germline V gene has CDR1 GTSNPN and CDR2 SVGIG (reference sequence). The CDR3 here is CAWSVGGTYEQYF. The CDR3 DNA follows: TGTGCCTGGAGTGTGGGCGGGACCTACGAGCAGTACTTC.

This clone came up a few times. This chain joins TRBV4-3 and TRBJ2-2, with 8 bases aligning to TRBD1. The CDR3 spans 15 residues. Germline V CDR1 and CDR2: LGHNA, YSLEER. The J segment lost 7 bases and the V segment lost 5 bases, leaving 9 bases of the junction unmatched. As DNA, the CDR3 is TGCGCCAGCAGCACTGGACAGGGTTTAGGCGGGGAGCTGTTTTTT. Amino acid sequence: CASSTGQGLGGELFF.

This clone occurred a few times. This chain links TRBV19 with TRBJ2-7, with 8 bases fitting TRBD2. The trim removed 8 bases at V and 7 bases at J, leaving 13 bases unmatched. The germline V gene encodes CDR1 LNHDA and CDR2 SQIVND (reference sequence). The CDR3 is 14 amino acids. The CDR3 bases are TGTGCCAGTGCGTCAGGAGCGGGAGTAGATGAGCAGTACTTC. Translating gives CASASGAGVDEQYF.

The chain has TRBV9 and TRBJ2-7; 7 bases agree with TRBD1. CDR1 and CDR2 (germline): SGDLS, YYNGEE. With 4 bases clipped from V and 7 bases from J, the junction kept 11 bases outside the gene matches. The CDR3 is 14 amino acids. The chain's CDR3 is CASSPRQGDSEQYF. The CDR3 DNA sequence: TGTGCCAGCAGCCCCCGACAGGGTGATAGTGAGCAGTACTTC.

The rearrangement uses TRBV4-1 and TRBJ1-1; the match to TRBD1 covers 7 bases. CDR3 length: 14 amino acids. Trimming took 0 bases from V and 3 from J; bases not matched to a gene: 1. Germline V gene sequence: CDR1 MGHRA, CDR2 YSYEKL. The CDR3 loop is CASSQDTGDTEAFF. The CDR3 DNA sequence: TGCGCCAGCAGCCAAGACACAGGGGACACTGAAGCTTTCTTT.

The gene calls are TRBV19 and TRBJ1-5, with 8 bases matching TRBD1. V lost 5 bases, J lost 2 bases, and 11 bases stayed unmatched. The CDR3 loop spans 17 amino acids. Germline values: CDR1 LNHDA, CDR2 SQIVND (reference sequence). CDR3: CASSSYEGQAGNQPQHF. The CDR3 region has the DNA TGTGCCAGTAGTTCTTACGAGGGACAGGCGGGCAATCAGCCCCAGCATTTT.

This clone was counted between two and nine times. The chain carries TRBV4-1 and TRBJ1-2; 11 bases match TRBD1. This CDR3 is built from 15 residues. The junction had 1 base not matched to a gene; V was cut back by 3 bases and J by 1 base. Germline CDR1 and CDR2: MGHRA and YSYEKL. The CDR3 nucleotides are TGCGCCAGCAGCCAGGGGACAGGGGGTAACTATGGCTACACCTTC. Protein product: CASSQGTGGNYGYTF.

The chain uses TRBV7-3 and TRBJ2-3; TRBD2 aligns across 7 bases. This CDR3 has 14 residues. J gave up 2 bases and V 3 bases, and 2 bases lay outside the gene matches. Germline CDR1 SGHTA, CDR2 FQGTGA. This chain's CDR3 is CASSLGGITDTQYF. CDR3 in DNA: TGTGCCAGCAGCTTGGGGGGGATCACAGATACGCAGTATTTT. The full variable domain, its missing parts supplied by reference TRBV7-3 and TRBJ2-3, is GAGVSQTPSNKVTEKGKYVELRCDPISGHTALYWYRQSLGQGPEFLIYFQGTGAADDSGLPNDRFFAVRPEGSVSTLKIQRTERGDSAVYLCASSLGGITDTQYFGPGTRLTVL.